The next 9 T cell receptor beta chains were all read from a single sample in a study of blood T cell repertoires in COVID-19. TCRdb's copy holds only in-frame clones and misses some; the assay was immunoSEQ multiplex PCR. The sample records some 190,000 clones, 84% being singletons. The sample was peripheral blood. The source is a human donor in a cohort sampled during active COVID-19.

The CDR3 DNA reads as TGTGCCAGCAGCTTACAGGGGGTTGGAAACACCATATATTTT. Translated: CASSLQGVGNTIYF. This chain uses TRBV7-9 with TRBJ1-3; TRBD1 matches 7 bases. The CDR3 runs 14 residues. Germline assignment: CDR1 SEHNR and CDR2 FQNEAQ (reference sequence). Trimming cost V 2 bases and J 3 bases; bases outside gene matches: 1.

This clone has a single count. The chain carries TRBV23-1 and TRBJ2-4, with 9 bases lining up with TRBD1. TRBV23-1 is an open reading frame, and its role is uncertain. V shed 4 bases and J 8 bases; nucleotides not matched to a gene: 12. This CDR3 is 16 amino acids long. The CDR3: CASSPRPRDRVYIQYF. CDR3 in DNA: TGCGCCAGCAGTCCCCGCCCCCGGGACAGGGTATACATTCAGTACTTC.

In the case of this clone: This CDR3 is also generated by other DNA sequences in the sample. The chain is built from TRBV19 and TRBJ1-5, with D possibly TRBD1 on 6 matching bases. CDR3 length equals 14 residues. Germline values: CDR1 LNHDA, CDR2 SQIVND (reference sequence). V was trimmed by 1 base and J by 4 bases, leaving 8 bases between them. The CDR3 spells CASSIGQGNQPQHF. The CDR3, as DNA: TGTGCCAGTAGTATAGGGCAGGGGAATCAGCCCCAGCATTTT.

CDR3 coding DNA: TGTGCCAGCAGCCTAACTAGCGGGAACCAAGAGACCCAGTACTTC. This translates into CASSLTSGNQETQYF. J is TRBJ2-5 and V is TRBV3-1 (or the pseudogene TRBV3-2); 10 bases are shared with TRBD2. Germline CDR1 is LGHDT and CDR2 is YNNKEL (reference sequence). The J segment lost 0 bases and the V segment lost 4 bases, leaving 2 bases of the junction unmatched. CDR3 length: 15 amino acids.

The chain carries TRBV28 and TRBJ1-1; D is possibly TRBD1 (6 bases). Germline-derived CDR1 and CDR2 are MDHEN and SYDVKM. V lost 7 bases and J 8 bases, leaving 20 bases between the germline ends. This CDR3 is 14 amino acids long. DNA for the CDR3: TGTGCCAGCATCATACCCGGGGACACTGACGAAGCTTTCTTT. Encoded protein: CASIIPGDTDEAFF.

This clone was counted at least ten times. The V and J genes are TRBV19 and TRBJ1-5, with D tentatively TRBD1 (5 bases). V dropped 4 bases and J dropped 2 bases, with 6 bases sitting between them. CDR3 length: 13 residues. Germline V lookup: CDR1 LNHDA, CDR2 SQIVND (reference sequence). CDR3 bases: TGTGCCAGTAGTAGGGGGGGCAATCAGCCCCAGCATTTT. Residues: CASSRGGNQPQHF. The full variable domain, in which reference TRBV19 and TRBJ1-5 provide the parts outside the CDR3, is DGGITQSPKYLFRKEGQNVTLSCEQNLNHDAMYWYRQDPGQGLRLIYYSQIVNDFQKGDIAEGYSVSREKKESFPLTVTSAQKNPTAFYLCASSRGGNQPQHFGDGTRLSIL.

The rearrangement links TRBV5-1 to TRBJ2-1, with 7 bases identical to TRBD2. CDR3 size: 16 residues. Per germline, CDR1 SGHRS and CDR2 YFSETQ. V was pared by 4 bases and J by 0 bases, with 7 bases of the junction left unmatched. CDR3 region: CASSQRGGSSYNEQFF. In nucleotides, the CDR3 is TGCGCCAGCAGCCAACGCGGGGGAAGCTCCTACAATGAGCAGTTCTTC.

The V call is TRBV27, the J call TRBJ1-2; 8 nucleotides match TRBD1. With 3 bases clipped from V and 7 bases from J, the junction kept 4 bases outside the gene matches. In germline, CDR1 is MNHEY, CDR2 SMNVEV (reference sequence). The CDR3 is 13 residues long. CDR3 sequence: CASSFIQGVGYTF. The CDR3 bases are TGTGCCAGCAGTTTTATACAGGGGGTTGGCTACACCTTC.

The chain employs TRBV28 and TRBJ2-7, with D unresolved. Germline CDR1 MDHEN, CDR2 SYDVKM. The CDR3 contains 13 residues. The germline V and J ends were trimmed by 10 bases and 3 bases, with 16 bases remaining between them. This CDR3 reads CAIAVYHLYEQYF. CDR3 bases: TGTGCCATTGCGGTCTACCATCTCTACGAGCAGTACTTC.